The 13 T cell receptor beta chains listed next were all sequenced from one sample in a study of cytotoxic CD8 clonotypes in ibrutinib-treated CLL. Measured with immunoSEQ multiplex PCR; TCRdb has only the in-frame clones, and not every one. The table lists over 200,000 clones, roughly 77% of them singletons. The sample consisted of PBMCs, taken after 12 months of ibrutinib treatment. These receptors all come from a human donor with chronic lymphocytic leukemia.

This sequence joins TRBV30 and TRBJ1-4; the D gene is possibly TRBD1 (5 bases). The CDR3 runs 13 residues. The germline CDR1 and CDR2 sequences are GTSNPN and SVGIG (reference sequence). Trimming pared 4 bases from V and 8 bases from J, leaving 14 bases between. The CDR3 nucleotides read TGTGCCTGGAAACTGGGGGGGTACGAAAAACTGTTTTTT. Translated, it gives CAWKLGGYEKLFF.

The chain is built from TRBV5-1 and TRBJ1-2; D possibly corresponds to TRBD1 (5 bases). V lost 3 bases and J 2 bases, leaving 14 bases between the germline ends. The length of the CDR3 is 15 residues. CDR1 SGHRS and CDR2 YFSETQ come from the germline V gene. CDR3 coding DNA: TGCGCCAGCAGCTATCGGGACGGAAAAAACTATGGCTACACCTTC. Its protein is CASSYRDGKNYGYTF.

This rearrangement joins TRBV9 to TRBJ2-1; a weak D match, TRBD2 (5 bases). The CDR3 contains 14 residues. CDR1 SGDLS and CDR2 YYNGEE come from the germline V gene. V was trimmed by 0 bases and J by 9 bases, leaving 13 bases between them. DNA of the CDR3: TGTGCCAGCAGCGTAGTGTCTAGCATCGGTGAGCAGTTCTTC. This sequence encodes CASSVVSSIGEQFF.

This clone turned up a few times. V gene TRBV5-1 combines with J gene TRBJ1-4; weak D call: TRBD1 (5 bases). Deletions cut 5 bases from V and 7 bases from J, with 12 bases between. The germline CDR1 and CDR2 sequences are SGHRS and YFSETQ. This CDR3 has 13 amino acids. The CDR3 region has the DNA TGCGCCAGCAGGGGACGGGAGGGTGAAAAACTGTTTTTT. Its translation is CASRGREGEKLFF.

V is TRBV5-1 and J is TRBJ1-4; TRBD1 is a possible D gene (5 bases). CDR1 is SGHRS and CDR2 is YFSETQ in the germline V gene. Trimming cost V 4 bases and J 5 bases, with 18 bases left between them. The CDR3 length is 16 residues. CDR3 region: CASSLFRGAENEKLFF. The CDR3 region has the DNA TGCGCCAGCAGCCTATTTAGGGGCGCGGAGAATGAAAAACTGTTTTTT.

Turning to this clone: In the same sample, other DNA sequences code for this CDR3. The chain joins TRBV10-3 to TRBJ2-3; D remains unclear. The germline V gene has CDR1 ENHRY and CDR2 SYGVKD. V dropped 4 bases and J dropped 3 bases, with 5 bases sitting between them. CDR3 length: 12 residues. CDR3: CAISVSTDTQYF. In nucleotides, the CDR3 is TGTGCCATCAGTGTCTCTACAGATACGCAGTATTTT.

This chain uses TRBV7-6 with TRBJ1-2; D is perhaps TRBD1 (5 bases). The length of the CDR3 is 13 residues. V was pared by 5 bases and J by 2 bases, with 9 bases between. Looked up from germline, CDR1 is SGHVS and CDR2 is FNYEAQ. CDR3 nucleotide sequence: TGTGCCAGCAGCCAGGGCAGAAACTATGGCTACACCTTC. It specifies CASSQGRNYGYTF.

The V call is TRBV11-2, the J call TRBJ2-1; D is unclear. V dropped 1 base and J dropped 8 bases, with 12 bases sitting between them. The CDR3 totals 14 residues. Germline loops: CDR1 SGHAT, CDR2 FQNNGV. The CDR3 nucleotides read TGTGCCAGCAGCTTAGGGGTCGGTCTCGATGAGCAGTTCTTC. Amino acid sequence: CASSLGVGLDEQFF.

The chain employs TRBV7-2 and TRBJ2-3, with 11 positions matching TRBD2. V shed 7 bases, J shed 3 bases, and the junction held 3 bases outside the gene matches. The CDR3 extends over 14 amino acids. CDR1 SGHTA and CDR2 FQGNSA come from the germline V gene. The CDR3 DNA reads TGTGCCAGCAAAATAGCGGGAGGGACAGATACGCAGTATTTT. Protein: CASKIAGGTDTQYF.

J is TRBJ2-5 and V is TRBV6-6; tentatively, D is TRBD1 (6 bases). The CDR3 is 15 residues long. CDR1 is MNHNY and CDR2 is SVGAGI in the germline V gene (reference sequence). Trimming cost V 2 bases and J 3 bases, with 13 bases left between them. CDR3 protein: CASSYHRAGEETQYF. In nucleotides, the CDR3 is TGTGCCAGCAGTTACCACAGGGCTGGGGAAGAGACCCAGTACTTC.

Turning to this clone: Relative to the germline gene, one junction end is altered; a read error may explain this. V and J are TRBV27 and TRBJ1-5, with D perhaps TRBD1 (6 bases). The germline gives CDR1 MNHEY, CDR2 SMNVEV (reference sequence). This CDR3 is built from 14 residues. The DNA for the CDR3 is TGTGCCAGCAGTATCGGACAGTTATCAGGAATCTGGTATTTT. Amino acids: CASSIGQLSGIWYF.

The chain carries TRBV6-1 and TRBJ2-7, with 8 bases lining up with TRBD1. V trimming: 5 bases; J trimming: 5 bases; junction bases outside the gene matches: 2. The CDR3 totals 12 residues. Germline loops: CDR1 MNHNS, CDR2 SASEGT. Here the CDR3 reads CASSMTGDEQYF. CDR3 in DNA: TGTGCCAGCAGTATGACAGGGGACGAGCAGTACTTC.

This clone was counted only a few times. V is TRBV9 and J is TRBJ2-7; D remains ambiguous. The V gene lost 0 bases and the J gene lost 10 bases, with 20 bases spanning the gap. Looked up from germline, CDR1 is SGDLS and CDR2 is YYNGEE. The CDR3 length is 15 residues. CDR3 sequence: CASSVASGTVYGQYF. In DNA form, the CDR3 reads TGTGCCAGCAGCGTAGCCTCCGGAACCGTCTACGGACAGTACTTC.